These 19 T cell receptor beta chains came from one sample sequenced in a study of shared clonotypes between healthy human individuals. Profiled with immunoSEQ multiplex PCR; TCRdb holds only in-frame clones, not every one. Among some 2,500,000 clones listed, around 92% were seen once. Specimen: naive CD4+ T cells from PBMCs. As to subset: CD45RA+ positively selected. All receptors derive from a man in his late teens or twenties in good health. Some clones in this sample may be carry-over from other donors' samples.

The chain's CDR3 is CAISDRTELSEQYF. The CDR3 bases are TGTGCCATCAGTGACCGAACAGAACTAAGCGAGCAGTACTTC. V is TRBV10-3 and J is TRBJ2-7; no reliable D call. Germline V CDR1 and CDR2: ENHRY, SYGVKD. V dropped 3 bases and J dropped 6 bases, with 15 bases sitting between them. The CDR3 is made up of 14 amino acids.

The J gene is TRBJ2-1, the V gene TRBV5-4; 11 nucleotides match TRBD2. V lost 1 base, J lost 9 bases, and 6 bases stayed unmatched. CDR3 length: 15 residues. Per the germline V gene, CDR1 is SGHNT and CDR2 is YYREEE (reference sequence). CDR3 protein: CASSLLAGGPSEQFF. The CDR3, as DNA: TGTGCCAGCAGCTTGTTAGCGGGAGGGCCGAGTGAGCAGTTCTTC.

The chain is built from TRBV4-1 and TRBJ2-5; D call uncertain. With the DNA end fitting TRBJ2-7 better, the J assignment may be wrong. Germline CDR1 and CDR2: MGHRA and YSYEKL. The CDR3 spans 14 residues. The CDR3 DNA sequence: TGCGCCAGCAGCCAAGATTCGGAGCTCTACGAGCAGTACTTC. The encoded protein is CASSQDSELYEQYF.

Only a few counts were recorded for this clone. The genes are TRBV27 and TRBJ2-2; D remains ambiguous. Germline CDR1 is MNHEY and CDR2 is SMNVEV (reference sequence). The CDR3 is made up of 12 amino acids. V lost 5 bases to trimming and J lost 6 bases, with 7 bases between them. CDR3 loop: CASSRMAGELFF. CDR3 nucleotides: TGTGCCAGCAGTCGGATGGCCGGGGAGCTGTTTTTT.

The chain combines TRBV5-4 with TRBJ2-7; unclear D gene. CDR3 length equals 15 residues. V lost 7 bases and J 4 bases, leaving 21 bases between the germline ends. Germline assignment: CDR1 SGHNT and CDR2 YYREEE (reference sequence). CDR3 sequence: CASGLRLGLTYEQYF. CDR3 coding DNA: TGTGCCAGCGGGCTCCGCCTAGGGCTAACATACGAGCAGTACTTC.

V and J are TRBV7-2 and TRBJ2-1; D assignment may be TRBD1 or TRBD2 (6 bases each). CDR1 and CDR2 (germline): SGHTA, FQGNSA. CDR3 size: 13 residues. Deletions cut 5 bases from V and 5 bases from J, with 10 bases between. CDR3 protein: CASSKGGHNEQFF. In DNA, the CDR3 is TGTGCCAGCAGCAAAGGGGGGCACAATGAGCAGTTCTTC.

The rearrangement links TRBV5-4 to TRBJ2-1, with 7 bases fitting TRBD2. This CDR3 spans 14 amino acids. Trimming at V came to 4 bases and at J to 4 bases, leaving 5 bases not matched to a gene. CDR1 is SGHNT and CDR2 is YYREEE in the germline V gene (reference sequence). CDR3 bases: TGTGCCAGCAGCCCCGGGACTACGTACAATGAGCAGTTCTTC. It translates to CASSPGTTYNEQFF.

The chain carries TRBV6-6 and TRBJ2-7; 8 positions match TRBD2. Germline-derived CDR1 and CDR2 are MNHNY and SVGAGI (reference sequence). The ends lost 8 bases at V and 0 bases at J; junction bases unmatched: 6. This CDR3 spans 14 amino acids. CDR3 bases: TGTGCCAGCGCCCGGGGGACTAGCTCCTACGAGCAGTACTTC. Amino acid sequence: CASARGTSSYEQYF.

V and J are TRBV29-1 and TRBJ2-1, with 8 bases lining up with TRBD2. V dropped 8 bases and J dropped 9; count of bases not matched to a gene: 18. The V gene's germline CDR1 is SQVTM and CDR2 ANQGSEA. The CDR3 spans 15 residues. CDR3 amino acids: CSSRLLSGSRSEQFF. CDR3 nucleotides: TGCAGCTCGCGACTCCTAAGCGGGAGTCGTAGTGAGCAGTTCTTC.

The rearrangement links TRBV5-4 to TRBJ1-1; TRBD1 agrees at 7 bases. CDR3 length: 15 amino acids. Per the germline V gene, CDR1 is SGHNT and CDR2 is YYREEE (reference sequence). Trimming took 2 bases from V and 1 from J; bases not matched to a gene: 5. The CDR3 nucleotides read TGTGCCAGCAGCTTCTCCGGGACAGCGAACACTGAAGCTTTCTTT. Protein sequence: CASSFSGTANTEAFF. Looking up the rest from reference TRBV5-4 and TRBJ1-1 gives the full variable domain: ETGVTQSPTHLIKTRGQQVTLRCSSQSGHNTVSWYQQALGQGPQFIFQYYREEENGRGNFPPRFSGLQFPNYSSELNVNALELDDSALYLCASSFSGTANTEAFFGQGTRLTVV.

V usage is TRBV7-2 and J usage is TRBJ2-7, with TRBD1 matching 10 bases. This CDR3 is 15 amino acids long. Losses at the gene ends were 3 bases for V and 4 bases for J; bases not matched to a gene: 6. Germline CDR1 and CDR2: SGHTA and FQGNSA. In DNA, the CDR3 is TGTGCCAGCAGCTTGGGGACAGGGGATGTTTACGAGCAGTACTTC. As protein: CASSLGTGDVYEQYF.

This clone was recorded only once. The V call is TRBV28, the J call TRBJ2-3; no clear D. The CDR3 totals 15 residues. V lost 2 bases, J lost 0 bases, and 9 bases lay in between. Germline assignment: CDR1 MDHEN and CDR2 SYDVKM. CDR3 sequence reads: CASSLPGRSTDTQYF. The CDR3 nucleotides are TGTGCCAGCAGTTTACCAGGCAGAAGCACAGATACGCAGTATTTT.

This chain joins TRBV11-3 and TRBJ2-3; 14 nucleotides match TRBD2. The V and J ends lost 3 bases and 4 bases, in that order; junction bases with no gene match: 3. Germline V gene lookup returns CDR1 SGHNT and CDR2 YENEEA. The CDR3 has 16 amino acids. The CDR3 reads CASSLGLAGAADTQYF. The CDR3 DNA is TGTGCCAGCAGCTTGGGACTAGCGGGAGCGGCAGATACGCAGTATTTT.

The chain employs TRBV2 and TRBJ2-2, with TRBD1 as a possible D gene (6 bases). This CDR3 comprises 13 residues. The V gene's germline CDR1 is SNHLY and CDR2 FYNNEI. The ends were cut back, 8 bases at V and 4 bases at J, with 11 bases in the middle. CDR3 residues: CASARGTTGELFF. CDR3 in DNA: TGTGCCAGCGCTAGGGGGACCACCGGGGAGCTGTTTTTT.

The CDR3 is CASSSYRVQRETQYF. The DNA of the CDR3 is TGTGCCAGCAGTTCCTACAGGGTGCAGCGGGAGACCCAGTACTTC. This chain joins TRBV28 and TRBJ2-5, with a tentative D call TRBD1 (6 bases). The germline CDR1 and CDR2 sequences are MDHEN and SYDVKM. CDR3 length equals 15 residues. V shed 4 bases and J shed 5 bases, with 17 bases lying between them.

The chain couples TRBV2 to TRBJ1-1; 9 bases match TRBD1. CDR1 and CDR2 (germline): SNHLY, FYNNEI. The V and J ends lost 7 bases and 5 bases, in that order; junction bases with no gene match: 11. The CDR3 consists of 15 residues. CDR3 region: CASIDKSQGATEAFF. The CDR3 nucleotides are TGTGCCAGCATCGATAAATCACAGGGGGCAACTGAAGCTTTCTTT.

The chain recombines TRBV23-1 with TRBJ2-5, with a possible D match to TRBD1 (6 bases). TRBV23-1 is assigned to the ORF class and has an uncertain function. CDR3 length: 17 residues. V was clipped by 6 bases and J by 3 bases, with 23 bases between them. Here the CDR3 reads CASRHRATGRGEETQYF. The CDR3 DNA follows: TGCGCCAGCAGACACAGGGCGACCGGCCGAGGGGAAGAGACCCAGTACTTC.

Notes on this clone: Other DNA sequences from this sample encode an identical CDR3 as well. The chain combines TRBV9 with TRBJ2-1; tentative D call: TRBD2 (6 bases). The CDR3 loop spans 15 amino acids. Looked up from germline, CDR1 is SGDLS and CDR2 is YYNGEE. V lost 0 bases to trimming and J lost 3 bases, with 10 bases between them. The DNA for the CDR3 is TGTGCCAGCAGCGTAGCGGGGACTGACTACAATGAGCAGTTCTTC. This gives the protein CASSVAGTDYNEQFF.

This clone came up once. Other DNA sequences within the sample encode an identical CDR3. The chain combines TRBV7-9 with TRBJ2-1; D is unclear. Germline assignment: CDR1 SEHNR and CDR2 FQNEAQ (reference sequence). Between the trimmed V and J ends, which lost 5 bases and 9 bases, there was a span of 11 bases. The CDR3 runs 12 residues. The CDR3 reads CASSPGLVEQFF. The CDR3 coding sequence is TGTGCCAGCAGCCCGGGCTTGGTTGAGCAGTTCTTC.